A selection of T cell receptor beta chains follows, all from one sample in a study of cytomegalovirus exposure and HLA in healthy donors. The protocol was immunoSEQ multiplex PCR, while the TCRdb copy is restricted to in-frame clones and leaves out a portion. The top ten clones hold about 0.39% of a sample with 170,000 or so clones, roughly 80% of them seen once. Material: PBMCs. All receptors come from a boy between 2 and 10 years old in good health and CMV-seronegative. Both conserved end residues are part of each CDR3. Each record gives: clone size, CDR3 length, J gene, D gene, V gene, CDR3 protein, CDR3 DNA. A D gene is named only where the DNA matches it firmly. Part of the rows lack a size; the others show once, few, many or a class for expanded clones.

few | 15 | TRBJ2-2 | - | TRBV5-1 | CASSFTPGGGGELFF | TGCGCCAGCAGCTTCACGCCCGGCGGAGGGGGGGAGCTGTTTTTT
- | 17 | TRBJ2-3 | TRBD2 | TRBV5-4 | CASSLDWTSGSTDTQYF | TGTGCCAGCAGCTTGGATTGGACTAGCGGGTCCACAGATACGCAGTATTTT
- | 14 | TRBJ2-1 | - | TRBV6-1 | CASSVAGLPSEQFF | TGTGCCAGCAGTGTCGCGGGACTCCCATCGGAGCAGTTCTTC
- | 14 | TRBJ2-7 | TRBD1 | TRBV29-1 | CSVARGGAEFEQYF | TGCAGCGTTGCACGAGGGGGCGCAGAATTCGAGCAGTACTTC
- | 15 | TRBJ1-4 | - | TRBV27 | CASSRRRGTNEKLFF | TGTGCCAGCAGCCGGCGAAGGGGGACTAATGAAAAACTGTTTTTT
- | 17 | TRBJ2-7 | - | TRBV12-5 | CASGLVVWQNSSYEQYF | TGTGCTAGTGGTTTGGTTGTTTGGCAGAACAGCTCCTACGAGCAGTACTTC
- | 14 | TRBJ2-7 | - | TRBV11-3 | CASSFGTASYEQYF | TGTGCCAGCAGCTTCGGGACTGCGTCCTACGAGCAGTACTTC
- | 17 | TRBJ2-3 | - | TRBV7-2 | CASSLDSGYTHTDTQYF | TGTGCCAGCAGCTTAGATTCGGGTTACACACACACAGATACGCAGTATTTT
- | 12 | TRBJ2-1 | - | TRBV10-1 | CASSLLEGEQFF | TGCGCCAGCAGTCTTCTCGAGGGTGAGCAGTTCTTC
- | 13 | TRBJ1-2 | TRBD1 | TRBV6-6 | CASSPQGARGYTF | TGTGCCAGCAGTCCGCAGGGGGCGCGTGGCTACACCTTC